Below, one T cell receptor (beta chain) is given with its context. This could be a read error, since a much larger clone is one nucleotide away. The data originate from a study of regulatory T cells in long-lasting Graves disease. Building the TCR beta libraries relied on iRepertoire HTBI primers, and CDR3 regions underwent Arm-PCR. TCRdb recomputed calls from the multiplex PCR reads with MiXCR, one row per CDR3 protein. The profile shows 250,000 to 300,000 distinct CDR3 sequences, more than 15% of them singletons. V lost 3 bases and J 5 bases, leaving 10 bases between the germline ends. The CDR3 has 12 amino acids. Germline values: CDR1 SQVTM, CDR2 ANQGSEA. Time point indicated: newly diagnosed GD, antithyroid drugs for less than 3 months. Extracted RNA from PBMCs served as the source of the TCR library. In Xi'an, China, an endocrinology department was the source of patients. The data were also submitted as part of a second study, on T cells in Graves' hyperthyroidism and ophthalmopathy. According to that study: Diagnostic decisions used clinical symptoms, serum thyroxine and TRAb, thyroid ultrasound and orbital computed tomography.

The TCR was taken from a woman aged 25 to 39 with Graves disease. Sequencing was performed on peripheral blood mononuclear cells (PBMCs), taken at new diagnosis, from a patient treated with antithyroid drugs. This sequence joins TRBV29-1 and TRBJ1-1, with D perhaps matching TRBD1 (5 bases). The CDR3 reads CSVDPGPTEAFF. Written as DNA, the CDR3 is TGCAGCGTTGATCCAGGGCCTACTGAAGCTTTCTTT.